The text below deals with one T cell receptor beta chain. The junction differs from germline at one of its ends, possibly a read error. These data are taken from a study of blood T cell repertoires in COVID-19. As for the study in general: Both acute and convalescent COVID-19 samples were obtained from the United States, Italy and Spain. From T cells, B-cell-depleted T cells, or PBMCs came the material, which was cDNA or gDNA.

Data came from immunoSEQ multiplex PCR; TCRdb stores just in-frame clones and leaves some out. Here the sample spans over 85,000 clones, around 87% being singletons. CDR3 size: 11 residues. The TCR sequence derives from a human donor with acute or convalescent COVID-19. The donor label of this sample is uncertain. The J gene is TRBJ1-5, the V gene TRBV12-3 or TRBV12-4, with a weak D call TRBD1 (5 bases). Source material: peripheral blood. The CDR3 is CASSLTAGREF. The CDR3, as DNA: TGTGCCAGCAGTTTAACCGCGGGACGTGAGTTT.